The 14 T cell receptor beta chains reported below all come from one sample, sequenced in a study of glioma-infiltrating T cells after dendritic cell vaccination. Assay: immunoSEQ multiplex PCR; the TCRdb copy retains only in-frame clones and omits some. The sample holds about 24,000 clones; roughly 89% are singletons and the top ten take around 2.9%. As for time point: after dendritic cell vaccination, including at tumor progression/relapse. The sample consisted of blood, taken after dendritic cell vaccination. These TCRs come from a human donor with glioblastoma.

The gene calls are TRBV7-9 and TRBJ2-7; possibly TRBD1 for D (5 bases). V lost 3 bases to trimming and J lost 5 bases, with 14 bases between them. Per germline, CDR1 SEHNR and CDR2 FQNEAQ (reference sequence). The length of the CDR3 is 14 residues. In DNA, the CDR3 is TGTGCCAGCAGCTTTTCAGGGTCTCTCAACGAGCAGTACTTC. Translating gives CASSFSGSLNEQYF.

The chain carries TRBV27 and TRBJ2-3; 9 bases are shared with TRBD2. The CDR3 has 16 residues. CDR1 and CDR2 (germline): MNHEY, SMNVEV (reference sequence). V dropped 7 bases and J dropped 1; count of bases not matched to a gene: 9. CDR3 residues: CASTTRRGGGTDTQYF. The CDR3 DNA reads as TGTGCCAGCACAACAAGGCGGGGGGGCGGCACAGATACGCAGTATTTT.

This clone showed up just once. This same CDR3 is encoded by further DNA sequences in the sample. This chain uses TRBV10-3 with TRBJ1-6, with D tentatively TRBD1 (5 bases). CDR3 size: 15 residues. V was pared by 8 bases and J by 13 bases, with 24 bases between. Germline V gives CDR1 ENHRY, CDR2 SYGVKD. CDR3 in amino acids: CAIGPTRQIPSPLHF. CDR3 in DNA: TGTGCCATCGGACCAACGCGACAGATTCCCTCCCCCCTCCACTTT.

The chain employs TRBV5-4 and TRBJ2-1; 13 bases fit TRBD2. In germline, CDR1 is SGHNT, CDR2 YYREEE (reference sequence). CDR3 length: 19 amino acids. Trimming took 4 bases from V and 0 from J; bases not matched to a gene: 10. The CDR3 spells CASSRTSGGASSSYNEQFF. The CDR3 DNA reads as TGTGCCAGCAGCCGTACTAGCGGGGGGGCCTCGAGCTCCTACAATGAGCAGTTCTTC.

The CDR3 here is CASSLRQSRGYTF. In DNA form, the CDR3 reads TGTGCCAGCAGTCTGAGACAGTCTAGGGGCTACACCTTC. The J gene is TRBJ1-2, the V gene TRBV2, with a possible D match to TRBD1 (5 bases). Trimming cost V 5 bases and J 8 bases, with 15 bases left between them. The CDR3 is 13 residues long. From germline, CDR1 is SNHLY and CDR2 FYNNEI.

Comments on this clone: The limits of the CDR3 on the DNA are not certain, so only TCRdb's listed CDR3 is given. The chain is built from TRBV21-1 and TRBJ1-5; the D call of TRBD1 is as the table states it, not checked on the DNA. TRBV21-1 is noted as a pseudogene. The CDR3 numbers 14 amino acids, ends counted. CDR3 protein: CASIVGQGAQPQHF.

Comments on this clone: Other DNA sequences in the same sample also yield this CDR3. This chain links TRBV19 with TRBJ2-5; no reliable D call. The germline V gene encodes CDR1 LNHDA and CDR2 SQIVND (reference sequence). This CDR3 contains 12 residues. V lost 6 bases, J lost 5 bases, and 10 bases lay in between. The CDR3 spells CASRLAGETQYF. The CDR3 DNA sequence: TGTGCCAGTAGGTTAGCCGGGGAGACCCAGTACTTC.

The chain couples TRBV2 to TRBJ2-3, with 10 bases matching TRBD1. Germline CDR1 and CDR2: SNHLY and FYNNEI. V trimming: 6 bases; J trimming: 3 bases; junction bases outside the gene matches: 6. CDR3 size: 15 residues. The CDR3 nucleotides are TGTGCCAGCAGCGGGGGGGGACAGGGGACAGATACGCAGTATTTT. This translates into CASSGGGQGTDTQYF. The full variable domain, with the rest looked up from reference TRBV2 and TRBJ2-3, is EPEVTQTPSHQVTQMGQEVILRCVPISNHLYFYWYRQILGQKVEFLVSFYNNEISEKSEIFDDQFSVERPDGSNFTLKIRSTKLEDSAMYFCASSGGGQGTDTQYFGPGTRLTVL.

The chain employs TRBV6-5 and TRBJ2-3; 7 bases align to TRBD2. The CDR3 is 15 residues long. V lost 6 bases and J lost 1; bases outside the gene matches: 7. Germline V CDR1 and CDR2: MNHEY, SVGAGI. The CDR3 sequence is CASSLLAEGTDTQYF. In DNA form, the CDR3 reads TGTGCCAGCAGCCTCCTAGCGGAAGGCACAGATACGCAGTATTTT.

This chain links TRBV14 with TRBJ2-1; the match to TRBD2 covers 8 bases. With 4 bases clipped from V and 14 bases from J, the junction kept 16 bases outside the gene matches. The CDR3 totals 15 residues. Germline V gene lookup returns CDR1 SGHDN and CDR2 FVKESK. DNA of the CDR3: TGTGCCAGCAGCCGCTCCCGGGGGGGGGCACATGGGGAGTTCTTC. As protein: CASSRSRGGAHGEFF.

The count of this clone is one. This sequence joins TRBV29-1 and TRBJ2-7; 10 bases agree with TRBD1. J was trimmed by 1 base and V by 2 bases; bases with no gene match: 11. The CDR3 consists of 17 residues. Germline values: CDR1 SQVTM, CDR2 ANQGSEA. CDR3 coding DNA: TGCAGCGTTGAAAAAGGGACAGGGGCGAAAATATCCTACGAGCAGTACTTC. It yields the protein CSVEKGTGAKISYEQYF.

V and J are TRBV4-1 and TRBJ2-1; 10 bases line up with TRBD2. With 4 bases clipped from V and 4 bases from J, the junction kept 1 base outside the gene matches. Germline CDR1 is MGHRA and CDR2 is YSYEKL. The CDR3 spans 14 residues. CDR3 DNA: TGCGCCAGCAGCCCGGGACTAGCGTACAATGAGCAGTTCTTC. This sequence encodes CASSPGLAYNEQFF.

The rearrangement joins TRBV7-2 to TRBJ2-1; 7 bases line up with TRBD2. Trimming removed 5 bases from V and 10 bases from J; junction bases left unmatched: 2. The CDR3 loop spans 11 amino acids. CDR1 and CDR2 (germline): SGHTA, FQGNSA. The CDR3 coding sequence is TGTGCCAGCAGCCTCGGGGGGGAGCAGTTCTTC. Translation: CASSLGGEQFF.

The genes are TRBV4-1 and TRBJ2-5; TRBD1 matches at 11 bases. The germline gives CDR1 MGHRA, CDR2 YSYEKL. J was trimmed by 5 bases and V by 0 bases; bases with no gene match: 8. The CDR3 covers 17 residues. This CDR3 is CASSQETGQGARETQYF. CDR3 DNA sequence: TGCGCCAGCAGCCAAGAAACCGGACAGGGGGCGAGGGAGACCCAGTACTTC.